Listed below are T cell receptor beta chains from one sample, sequenced in a study of blood T cell repertoires in COVID-19. The protocol was immunoSEQ multiplex PCR, while the TCRdb copy is restricted to in-frame clones and leaves out a portion. Among roughly 33,000 clones listed, 85% were seen once. The sequenced material came from peripheral blood. These receptors all come from a human donor with acute or convalescent COVID-19. The donor label of this sample is uncertain. CDR3s include the opening cysteine and the closing phenylalanine or tryptophan. The order of the fields is D gene, V gene, clone size, J gene, CDR3 DNA, CDR3 protein. The D gene is left open where the match is weak. Only part of the rows carry a size: once, few, many, or a class if the clone is expanded.

.,TRBV11-3,.,TRBJ2-7,TGTGCCAGCAGCTTAGATCAACGGGCAGGGAACCGAAAGCCCTACGAGCAGTACTTC,CASSLDQRAGNRKPYEQYF
.,TRBV7-9,.,TRBJ1-5,TGTGCCAGCAGCTTAGACCGGAACAGCCATGGCAATCAGCCCCAGCATTTT,CASSLDRNSHGNQPQHF
.,TRBV19,.,TRBJ1-1,TGTGCCAGTAGTATAAACGGCGGGCGACTGAACACTGAAGCTTTCTTT,CASSINGGRLNTEAFF
TRBD2,TRBV3-1/TRBV3-2,.,TRBJ2-3,TGTGCCAGCAGCCGAACTAGCGGGGGGGTGTCAGGGACGCAGTATTTT,CASSRTSGGVSGTQYF
TRBD1,TRBV28,once,TRBJ1-5,TGTGCCAGCAGTTTTGACAGGGCCAGGAAGGCCCAGCATTTT,CASSFDRARKAQHF
.,TRBV28,few,TRBJ1-2,TGTGCCAGCAGCCTACAGGGTTACTATGGCTACACCTTC,CASSLQGYYGYTF
.,TRBV5-1,.,TRBJ2-3,TGCGCCAGCAGCTTGGGGACTCTGACTAGCACAGATACGCAGTATTTT,CASSLGTLTSTDTQYF
.,TRBV11-2,.,TRBJ1-1,TGTGCCAGCAAGGGACTGGAGAACACTGAAGCTTTCTTT,CASKGLENTEAFF
TRBD1,TRBV6-5,.,TRBJ1-3,TGTGCCAGCAGTTACTCAGGGGGCGTTGGAAACACCATATATTTT,CASSYSGGVGNTIYF
.,TRBV19,.,TRBJ1-6,TGTGCCAGTAGTATTTTACCGCAGGGGCCCATTTCACCCCTCCACTTT,CASSILPQGPISPLHF
TRBD1,TRBV28,.,TRBJ1-5,TGTGCCAGCTACCCCGGGACAGGGGATCAGCCCCAGCATTTT,CASYPGTGDQPQHF
TRBD1,TRBV5-1,.,TRBJ2-5,TGCGCCAGCAGCTTGTCAGGGGGTGTCGGGGAGACCCAGTACTTC,CASSLSGGVGETQYF
.,TRBV28,.,TRBJ1-3,TGTGCCAGCAACAAGTACTCTGGAAACACCATATATTTT,CASNKYSGNTIYF
.,TRBV7-6,few,TRBJ1-6,TGTGCCAGCAGCCTAGAGGGCAGCTTTCTTTCCAGGGGCCTCCACTTT,CASSLEGSFLSRGLHF
.,TRBV19,.,TRBJ1-5,TGTGCCAGTAGCGACGACAGTAAGAATCAGCCCCAGCATTTT,CASSDDSKNQPQHF
.,TRBV4-1,.,TRBJ1-6,TGCGCCAGCAGCCAAATAGTCCGGGGCCGGGGGAATTCACCCCTCCACTTT,CASSQIVRGRGNSPLHF
.,TRBV27,few,TRBJ2-7,TGTGCCAGCAGTTTATCTGCGGGGAACGAGCAGTACTTC,CASSLSAGNEQYF
.,TRBV4-2,.,TRBJ1-2,TGTGCCAGCAGCCAAGGATCCGGGGGCTACACCTTC,CASSQGSGGYTF
TRBD1,TRBV18,.,TRBJ2-5,TGTGCCAGCTCACCCCCGGGACAGCCTCAAGAGACCCAGTACTTC,CASSPPGQPQETQYF
TRBD1,TRBV7-8,.,TRBJ2-6,TGTGCCAGCAGCCGAGAACAGGGGACTGGGGCCAACGTCCTGACTTTC,CASSREQGTGANVLTF
TRBD2,TRBV7-9,.,TRBJ2-3,TGTGCCAGCAGCCCTGGACTAGCGGGAGGGCCGCGTTTGACAGATACGCAGTATTTT,CASSPGLAGGPRLTDTQYF
.,TRBV19,.,TRBJ2-3,TGTGCCAGTAGTCAATCCCCGGGGAGGGATACGCAGTATTTT,CASSQSPGRDTQYF
.,TRBV28,once,TRBJ1-5,TGTGCCAGCAGGCCGACGGGAGGGGGCAATCAGCCCCAGCATTTT,CASRPTGGGNQPQHF
.,TRBV6-6,.,TRBJ2-7,TGTGCCAGCAGTTACGCGGGACTCTACGAGCAGTACTTC,CASSYAGLYEQYF
.,TRBV4-1,.,TRBJ2-5,TGCGCCAGCAGCCAAGATTCGGGGGGCCGGGAGACCCAGTACTTC,CASSQDSGGRETQYF
TRBD1,TRBV19,.,TRBJ1-6,TGTGCCACCTCTCCGGGACAGGGTTTCTATAATTCACCCCTCCACTTT,CATSPGQGFYNSPLHF
.,TRBV11-3,.,TRBJ2-3,TGTGCCAGCAGCTTACGGTCAGATACGCAGTATTTT,CASSLRSDTQYF
.,TRBV18,.,TRBJ2-5,TGTGCCAGCTCCCGAGGAACTGGGCAAGAGACCCAGTACTTC,CASSRGTGQETQYF
.,TRBV5-6,.,TRBJ1-5,TGTGCCAGCACCTTGGGCGGACTTAGCAATCAGCCCCAGCATTTT,CASTLGGLSNQPQHF
TRBD1,TRBV7-2,.,TRBJ1-5,TGTGCCAGCAGCTTAGCGACAGGGGGAAGACAGCCCCAGCATTTT,CASSLATGGRQPQHF
.,TRBV11-3,.,TRBJ1-4,TGTGCCAGCAGCTTACCAGGGTTGACTGAAAAACTGTTTTTT,CASSLPGLTEKLFF
TRBD1,TRBV2,.,TRBJ2-2,TGTGCCAGCAGCGGACAGGTTCCCGGGGAGCTGTTTTTT,CASSGQVPGELFF
.,TRBV5-4,.,TRBJ1-1,TGTGCCAGCAGCTTTACCACAAGGAACACTGAAGCTTTCTTT,CASSFTTRNTEAFF
.,TRBV10-3,.,TRBJ1-2,TGTGCCATCAGTGAAGGAGTAGACGGCTATGGCTACACCTTC,CAISEGVDGYGYTF
TRBD1,TRBV9,.,TRBJ1-1,TGTGCCAGCACCCGGACAGGAACGGCTGAAGCTTTCTTT,CASTRTGTAEAFF
TRBD1,TRBV2,few,TRBJ1-5,TGTGCCAGCAGTGAAAGGCCCGCCAGGGGGTCAGGAAGCAATCAGCCCCAGCATTTT,CASSERPARGSGSNQPQHF
TRBD1,TRBV5-1,.,TRBJ1-2,TGCGCCAGCAGCCTGGAGACAGGGAGGAGTGGCTACACCTTC,CASSLETGRSGYTF
TRBD1,TRBV28,.,TRBJ1-5,TGTGCCAGCACTTCCCCTTCGACAGGGAAACAGCCCCAGCATTTT,CASTSPSTGKQPQHF
TRBD2,TRBV28,once,TRBJ2-3,TGTGCCAGCAGTCCTAGCGGGGGCTTCACCGACACAGATACGCAGTATTTT,CASSPSGGFTDTDTQYF
.,TRBV4-3,.,TRBJ1-5,TGCGCCAGCAGCCAAGAAACAGGGCCGAATCAGCCCCAGCATTTT,CASSQETGPNQPQHF